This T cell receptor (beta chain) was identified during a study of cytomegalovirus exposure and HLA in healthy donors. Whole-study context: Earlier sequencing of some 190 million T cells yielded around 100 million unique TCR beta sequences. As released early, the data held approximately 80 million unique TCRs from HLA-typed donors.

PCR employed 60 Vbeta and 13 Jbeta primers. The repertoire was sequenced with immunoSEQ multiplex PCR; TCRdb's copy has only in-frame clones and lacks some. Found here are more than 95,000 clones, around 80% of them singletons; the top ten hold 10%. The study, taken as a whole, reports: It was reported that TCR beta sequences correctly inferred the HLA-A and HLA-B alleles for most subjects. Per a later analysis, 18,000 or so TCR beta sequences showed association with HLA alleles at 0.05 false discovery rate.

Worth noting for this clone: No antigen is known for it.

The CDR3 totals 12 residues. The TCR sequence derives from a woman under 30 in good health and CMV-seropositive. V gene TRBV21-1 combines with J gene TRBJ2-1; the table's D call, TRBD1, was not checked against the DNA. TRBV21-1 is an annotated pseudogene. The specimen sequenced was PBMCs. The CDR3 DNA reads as TGTGCCAGCAGCAATTCTTTAACAGGGAAATTCTTC. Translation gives CASSNSLTGKFF.